The rows below give T cell receptor beta chains drawn from one sample of a study of shared clonotypes between healthy human individuals. This table comes from immunoSEQ multiplex PCR, and its TCRdb copy is limited to in-frame clones, with some not included. The sample records 300,000 to 350,000 clones, 73% being singletons. Material: memory CD4+ T cells sorted from blood. All receptors come from a man aged 25 to 40 in good health. Each CDR3 is given with its conserved first and last residue. The order of the fields is V gene, clone size, D gene, J gene, CDR3 protein, CDR3 DNA. The D gene is left open where the match is weak. Rows may omit the clone size; those that give it use once, few, many or a size class.

V gene: TRBV27
clone size: once
D gene: NA
J gene: TRBJ2-2
CDR3 protein: CASSLLGVDTGELFF
CDR3 DNA: TGTGCCAGCAGTTTACTAGGGGTAGACACCGGGGAGCTGTTTTTT

V gene: TRBV28
clone size: NA
D gene: TRBD1
J gene: TRBJ2-7
CDR3 protein: CASSFTGGGYEQYF
CDR3 DNA: TGTGCCAGCAGTTTTACAGGGGGAGGCTACGAGCAGTACTTC

V gene: TRBV15
clone size: NA
D gene: NA
J gene: TRBJ1-1
CDR3 protein: CATTPPGQVNTEAFF
CDR3 DNA: TGTGCCACCACCCCGCCGGGACAAGTGAACACTGAAGCTTTCTTT

V gene: TRBV11-2
clone size: NA
D gene: TRBD1
J gene: TRBJ2-2
CDR3 protein: CASSPTTGNLNTGELFF
CDR3 DNA: TGTGCCAGCAGCCCAACGACAGGGAACCTTAACACCGGGGAGCTGTTTTTT

V gene: TRBV29-1
clone size: NA
D gene: NA
J gene: TRBJ2-3
CDR3 protein: CSVEKRKGGTQYF
CDR3 DNA: TGCAGCGTTGAAAAGAGGAAAGGAGGTACGCAGTATTTT

V gene: TRBV28
clone size: NA
D gene: NA
J gene: TRBJ2-1
CDR3 protein: CASSLPLGSREQFF
CDR3 DNA: TGTGCCAGCAGTTTACCCCTAGGGAGTCGGGAGCAGTTCTTC

V gene: TRBV11-3
clone size: NA
D gene: TRBD1
J gene: TRBJ2-2
CDR3 protein: CASSQGQEFTGELFF
CDR3 DNA: TGTGCCAGCAGCCAAGGACAGGAGTTCACCGGGGAGCTGTTTTTT

V gene: TRBV6-1
clone size: NA
D gene: NA
J gene: TRBJ1-5
CDR3 protein: CAGGGNQPQHF
CDR3 DNA: TGTGCCGGAGGGGGGAATCAGCCCCAGCATTTT

V gene: TRBV27
clone size: once
D gene: NA
J gene: TRBJ2-5
CDR3 protein: CASSQGGRPQETQYF
CDR3 DNA: TGTGCCAGCTCCCAAGGGGGGAGGCCCCAAGAGACCCAGTACTTC

V gene: TRBV11-3
clone size: NA
D gene: TRBD1
J gene: TRBJ2-7
CDR3 protein: CASSLSGQGPYEQYF
CDR3 DNA: TGTGCCAGCAGCTTATCTGGACAGGGACCCTACGAGCAGTACTTC

V gene: TRBV2
clone size: NA
D gene: TRBD1
J gene: TRBJ2-3
CDR3 protein: CASRGLTGADTQYF
CDR3 DNA: TGTGCCAGCAGGGGATTGACAGGGGCAGATACGCAGTATTTT

V gene: TRBV2
clone size: NA
D gene: NA
J gene: TRBJ1-6
CDR3 protein: CASSDEPNSPLHF
CDR3 DNA: TGTGCCAGCAGTGATGAGCCTAATTCACCCCTCCACTTT

V gene: TRBV9
clone size: NA
D gene: NA
J gene: TRBJ2-5
CDR3 protein: CASSVASRETQYF
CDR3 DNA: TGTGCCAGCAGCGTCGCCTCCCGAGAGACCCAGTACTTC

V gene: TRBV5-1
clone size: NA
D gene: NA
J gene: TRBJ2-7
CDR3 protein: CASSLVEGVSYEQYF
CDR3 DNA: TGCGCCAGCAGCTTGGTCGAGGGGGTCTCCTACGAGCAGTACTTC

V gene: TRBV5-6
clone size: NA
D gene: NA
J gene: TRBJ2-1
CDR3 protein: CASSARVRSYNEQFF
CDR3 DNA: TGTGCCAGCAGCGCGAGGGTGAGATCCTACAATGAGCAGTTCTTC

V gene: TRBV9
clone size: NA
D gene: TRBD2
J gene: TRBJ2-3
CDR3 protein: CASSSRLAGGSDTQYF
CDR3 DNA: TGTGCCAGCAGCTCGAGACTAGCGGGAGGCTCAGATACGCAGTATTTT

V gene: TRBV14
clone size: NA
D gene: TRBD2
J gene: TRBJ2-1
CDR3 protein: CASSHRVGLSGRNYNEQFF
CDR3 DNA: TGTGCCAGCAGCCATAGAGTCGGACTGAGCGGGAGGAACTACAATGAGCAGTTCTTC

V gene: TRBV20-1
clone size: NA
D gene: NA
J gene: TRBJ1-2
CDR3 protein: CSAIGIGGYTF
CDR3 DNA: TGCAGTGCTATCGGGATCGGTGGCTACACCTTC

V gene: TRBV10-3
clone size: NA
D gene: NA
J gene: TRBJ2-5
CDR3 protein: CAISESLGSVGTQYF
CDR3 DNA: TGTGCCATCAGTGAGTCGTTAGGGAGCGTTGGGACCCAGTACTTC

V gene: TRBV7-2
clone size: NA
D gene: NA
J gene: TRBJ1-5
CDR3 protein: CASSLSGWEPQHF
CDR3 DNA: TGTGCCAGCAGCTTATCAGGGTGGGAGCCCCAGCATTTT

V gene: TRBV19
clone size: NA
D gene: NA
J gene: TRBJ1-5
CDR3 protein: CASSMVGWGQPQHF
CDR3 DNA: TGTGCCAGTAGTATGGTTGGCTGGGGCCAGCCCCAGCATTTT

V gene: TRBV5-6
clone size: once
D gene: NA
J gene: TRBJ2-3
CDR3 protein: CASSWPGTATDTQYF
CDR3 DNA: TGTGCCAGCAGCTGGCCCGGGACCGCCACAGATACGCAGTATTTT

V gene: TRBV19
clone size: NA
D gene: TRBD1
J gene: TRBJ2-7
CDR3 protein: CASSPTGVAYEQYF
CDR3 DNA: TGTGCCAGTAGCCCGACAGGGGTGGCCTACGAGCAGTACTTC

V gene: TRBV10-3
clone size: NA
D gene: NA
J gene: TRBJ2-5
CDR3 protein: CAISEGPGETQYF
CDR3 DNA: TGTGCCATCAGTGAAGGGCCGGGAGAGACCCAGTACTTC

V gene: TRBV7-9
clone size: NA
D gene: NA
J gene: TRBJ1-5
CDR3 protein: CASSLVKGGVWGNQPQHF
CDR3 DNA: TGTGCCAGCAGCTTAGTGAAGGGCGGGGTTTGGGGCAATCAGCCCCAGCATTTT

V gene: TRBV2
clone size: NA
D gene: NA
J gene: TRBJ1-2
CDR3 protein: CASKRGDYGYTF
CDR3 DNA: TGTGCCAGCAAAAGGGGGGACTATGGCTACACCTTC

V gene: TRBV27
clone size: few
D gene: NA
J gene: TRBJ2-6
CDR3 protein: CASSGLGANVLTF
CDR3 DNA: TGTGCCAGCAGTGGGCTGGGGGCCAACGTCCTGACTTTC

V gene: TRBV9
clone size: NA
D gene: TRBD2
J gene: TRBJ2-2
CDR3 protein: CASSALPGLAGVTGELFF
CDR3 DNA: TGTGCCAGCAGCGCTTTGCCGGGACTAGCGGGAGTAACCGGGGAGCTGTTTTTT

V gene: TRBV18
clone size: NA
D gene: NA
J gene: TRBJ2-2
CDR3 protein: CASSPDYDGELFF
CDR3 DNA: TGTGCCAGCTCACCAGATTATGACGGGGAGCTGTTTTTT

V gene: TRBV2
clone size: NA
D gene: TRBD1
J gene: TRBJ1-2
CDR3 protein: CASSTGDYGYTF
CDR3 DNA: TGTGCCAGCAGCACAGGGGACTATGGCTACACCTTC